This T cell receptor (beta chain) was identified during a study of T-cell reconstitution after alpha-beta-depleted transplantation in children. The table lists this clonotype with many counts. No antigen is known for it. In germline, CDR1 is DFQATT, CDR2 SNEGSKA (reference sequence). With 6 bases clipped from V and 12 bases from J, the junction kept 8 bases outside the gene matches. CDR3 length: 11 amino acids. Unique molecular identifiers were incorporated into the prepared TCRbeta library. Using its own MiXCR run on the PCR reads, TCRdb lists one record per CDR3 protein. The repertoire has 600,000 to 700,000 distinct CDR3 sequences, around 14% of them found once; the top ten carry about 0.77%. Broader study findings: There were some patients whose high TCRbeta diversity at day 60 came from surviving recipient T cells and thymic progenitors. The study reportedly traced alpha-beta T cells about two months after transplant to several hundred expanded graft clones.

The chain recombines TRBV20-1 with TRBJ2-1, with TRBD1 matching 7 bases. The sample in question was PBMCs, obtained before TCRalphabeta/CD19-depleted stem cell transplant. The receptor comes from a girl aged 2-10 years with congenital amegakaryocytic thrombocytopenia, due to receive a stem cell transplant. The CDR3 loop reads CSAYRGLAQFF. The CDR3 DNA follows: TGCAGTGCGTACAGGGGTCTTGCGCAGTTCTTC.